This T cell receptor (beta chain) was retrieved from a study of T cells after posttransplantation cyclophosphamide. Overall study results and limits: Later blood repertoires were often dominated by clones from the donor CD8+ memory compartment. TRB clonality was highly associated with recipient CMV seropositivity and reactivation.

This CDR3 is 16 amino acids long. V lost 5 bases, J lost 2 bases, and 19 bases lay in between. CDR1 and CDR2 from the germline V gene are SGHTA and FQGNSA. Method: immunoSEQ multiplex PCR; TCRdb's copy keeps in-frame clones and lacks some. The table lists about 52,000 clones, roughly 94% of them singletons. In the case of this clone: Its antigen remains unidentified.

This chain joins TRBV7-2 and TRBJ2-7; weak D call: TRBD1 (6 bases). This receptor was obtained from a woman aged 25-40 years in good health and a related stem cell transplant donor. Material for sequencing was PBMCs. CDR3 in amino acids: CASSQGQGHPTYEQYF. The CDR3 DNA sequence: TGTGCCAGCAGCCAGGGGCAGGGGCACCCTACCTACGAGCAGTACTTC.